The next 10 T cell receptor beta chains were all read from a single sample in a study of spatial heterogeneity in lung cancer. TCRdb itself ran the 5' RACE reads through MiXCR, one entry per CDR3 protein. This table holds 11,000 or so distinct CDR3 sequences, more than 3.5% found once. This sample's time point: sample taken at primary tumor resection. The input for sequencing was PBMCs, taken at surgery. These receptors were taken from a female donor with early-stage non-small cell lung cancer.

This clonotype was picked up a small number of times. The chain carries TRBV19 and TRBJ2-5, with TRBD2 matching over 10 bases. Germline V gene sequence: CDR1 LNHDA, CDR2 SQIVND (reference sequence). After removal of 6 bases from V and 1 base from J, the junction contained 5 bases not matched to a gene. CDR3 size: 15 residues. The CDR3, as DNA: TGTGCCAGTAGACCGCGGACTAGCGGCCAAGAGACCCAGTACTTC. This gives the protein CASRPRTSGQETQYF.

The gene calls are TRBV14 and TRBJ2-1; D remains unclear. The CDR3 is made up of 14 amino acids. V lost 4 bases and J 5 bases, leaving 12 bases between the germline ends. CDR1 is SGHDN, CDR2 FVKESK, per germline. This CDR3 reads CASSRRAVNNEQFF. The DNA for the CDR3 is TGTGCCAGCAGCCGTAGGGCAGTAAACAATGAGCAGTTCTTC.

This clonotype counts as medium-sized. The CDR3 DNA is TGTGCCAGCAGTTTCAAACTAGCGGGAGCCCGCGAGCAGTACTTC. It is translated as CASSFKLAGAREQYF. The chain uses TRBV6-6 and TRBJ2-7; TRBD2 matches at 11 bases. J gave up 6 bases and V 4 bases, and 8 bases lay outside the gene matches. CDR3 length: 15 amino acids. The germline V gene encodes CDR1 MNHNY and CDR2 SVGAGI (reference sequence).

This clonotype was found many times. The V and J genes are TRBV3-2 and TRBJ1-1; the D segment call TRBD1 is taken from the table without a DNA check. TRBV3-2 is noted as a pseudogene. CDR3 length: 12 amino acids. In nucleotides, the CDR3 is TGTGCCAGCAGCCGTTGGGGGACTGAAGCTTTCTTT. This sequence encodes CASSRWGTEAFF.

This clonotype was observed many times. The V gene is TRBV20-1, the J gene TRBJ1-4, with TRBD1 matching 10 bases. The junction had 7 bases not matched to a gene; V was cut back by 0 bases and J by 3 bases. The germline V gene encodes CDR1 DFQATT and CDR2 SNEGSKA (reference sequence). CDR3 size: 17 residues. The chain's CDR3 is CSARDPGQGRANEKLFF. The CDR3, as DNA: TGCAGTGCTAGAGACCCGGGACAGGGGAGGGCTAATGAAAAACTGTTTTTT.

With regard to this clonotype: With a much larger clone just one base away, this may be a read error. The rearrangement joins TRBV7-9 to TRBJ2-5, with 7 bases lining up with TRBD2. The CDR3 sequence is 15 residues long. CDR1 SEHNR and CDR2 FQNEAQ come from the germline V gene (reference sequence). The CDR3 coding sequence is TGTGCCGGCAGCTTAAGCGGGATCTTCGATGAGACCCAGTACTTC. This gives the protein CAGSLSGIFDETQYF.

The table lists this clonotype with many counts. CDR3: CASSLERLSTEAFF. CDR3 nucleotide sequence: TGTGCCAGCAGCTTAGAGCGCCTCAGCACTGAAGCTTTCTTT. This sequence joins TRBV7-2 and TRBJ1-1; unclear D gene. Trimming cost V 1 base and J 4 bases, with 10 bases left between them. This CDR3 comprises 14 residues. Germline V gene data show CDR1 as SGHTA and CDR2 as FQGNSA.

The table lists this clonotype with many counts. CDR3 protein: CSASGDPYEQYF. The CDR3 DNA sequence: TGCAGTGCTAGCGGGGACCCGTACGAGCAGTACTTC. This chain links TRBV20-1 with TRBJ2-7, with D possibly called TRBD1 or TRBD2 (5 bases each). CDR1 and CDR2 from the germline V gene are DFQATT and SNEGSKA (reference sequence). With 3 bases removed from V and 4 bases from J, the gap between germline ends came to 10 bases. The CDR3 covers 12 residues.

This clonotype was observed many times. This chain links TRBV12-3 or TRBV12-4 with TRBJ2-5; D may be TRBD1 or TRBD2 (5 bases each). The CDR3 consists of 12 residues. Trimming left V 6 bases short and J 5 bases short, with 10 bases between. CDR3 protein: CASSEGPETQYF. The DNA of the CDR3 is TGTGCCAGCAGCGAGGGGCCGGAGACCCAGTACTTC.

This clonotype was seen at least ten times. This chain uses TRBV7-3 with TRBJ2-1; unclear D gene. There are 12 residues in the CDR3. Trimming removed 2 bases at V and 9 bases at J, with 8 bases between. Germline V gene data show CDR1 as SGHTA and CDR2 as FQGTGA. In DNA form, the CDR3 reads TGTGCCAGCAGCTTAGGCCGCGGTGAGCAGTTCTTC. Residues: CASSLGRGEQFF.